One and the same sample provided the 25 T cell receptor beta chains below, sequenced in a study of shared clonotypes between healthy human individuals. Profiled with immunoSEQ multiplex PCR; TCRdb holds only in-frame clones, not every one. The data hold 600,000 to 750,000 clones, with less than 80% observed a single time. Source material: memory CD4+ T cells sorted from blood. Subset specified: CD45RA-negative fraction. The origin of the receptors is a woman aged 25 to 45 in good health.

V usage is TRBV6-4 and J usage is TRBJ1-2; D unclear. The ends were cut back, 7 bases at V and 4 bases at J, with 13 bases in the middle. The CDR3 length is 13 residues. Germline V gene lookup returns CDR1 MRHNA and CDR2 SNTAGT. In DNA form, the CDR3 reads TGTGCCAGCAATCGCGAAGCCGTCTATGGCTACACCTTC. This encodes CASNREAVYGYTF.

V and J are TRBV4-2 and TRBJ2-1, with 11 bases identical to TRBD1. The CDR3 totals 18 residues. The germline CDR1 and CDR2 sequences are LGHNA and YNFKEQ. The V and J ends lost 0 bases and 6 bases, in that order; junction bases with no gene match: 10. The CDR3 region has the DNA TGTGCCAGCAGCCAAGACTTAGGGGGACAGGGGGTTGGCAATGAGCAGTTCTTC. Protein sequence: CASSQDLGGQGVGNEQFF.

The genes are TRBV4-2 and TRBJ2-1; 12 bases line up with TRBD2. This CDR3 has 15 amino acids. V lost 7 bases, J lost 7 bases, and 8 bases stayed unmatched. Germline CDR1 is LGHNA and CDR2 is YNFKEQ. This CDR3 reads CASTSNGLAGNEQFF. CDR3 sequence (DNA): TGTGCCAGCACCTCCAACGGACTAGCGGGGAATGAGCAGTTCTTC.

This chain links TRBV2 with TRBJ1-1, with a possible D match to TRBD1 (6 bases). This CDR3 is built from 15 residues. The germline gives CDR1 SNHLY, CDR2 FYNNEI. The germline V and J ends were trimmed by 4 bases and 0 bases, with 12 bases remaining between them. DNA of the CDR3: TGTGCCAGCAGTGCCACAGGGTCTCTGAACACTGAAGCTTTCTTT. Its translation: CASSATGSLNTEAFF.

The chain carries TRBV28 and TRBJ2-7; TRBD2 matches at 7 bases. The CDR3 extends over 15 amino acids. Germline V gene sequence: CDR1 MDHEN, CDR2 SYDVKM. The J segment lost 2 bases and the V segment lost 3 bases, leaving 7 bases of the junction unmatched. The CDR3 protein is CASSFSSGGAYEQYF. The CDR3 DNA follows: TGTGCCAGCAGTTTCTCTTCGGGGGGTGCCTACGAGCAGTACTTC.

The rearrangement uses TRBV13 and TRBJ2-7; TRBD2 might be the D (5 bases). The CDR3 is 13 amino acids. V was pared by 5 bases and J by 0 bases, with 8 bases between. The germline gives CDR1 PRHDT, CDR2 FYEKMQ (reference sequence). The CDR3 here is CASSGGPSYEQYF. CDR3 DNA sequence: TGTGCCAGCAGCGGAGGACCCTCCTACGAGCAGTACTTC.

The chain recombines TRBV4-2 with TRBJ2-7; 15 nucleotides align to TRBD2. Per the germline V gene, CDR1 is LGHNA and CDR2 is YNFKEQ. The CDR3 covers 20 residues. V was clipped by 0 bases and J by 2 bases; unmatched bases: 11. The CDR3 loop is CASSQEVSGLAGGRAYEQYF. In nucleotides, the CDR3 is TGTGCCAGCAGCCAAGAGGTTTCGGGACTAGCGGGAGGAAGGGCCTACGAGCAGTACTTC.

The CDR3 bases are TGTGCCAGCAGCTCCCAGGGGTACAATCAGCCCCAGCATTTT. It specifies CASSSQGYNQPQHF. The chain links TRBV11-2 to TRBJ1-5, with D possibly matching TRBD1 (6 bases). Per the germline V gene, CDR1 is SGHAT and CDR2 is FQNNGV. The CDR3 loop spans 14 amino acids. V was trimmed by 4 bases and J by 3 bases, leaving 10 bases between them.

The chain is built from TRBV2 and TRBJ1-5, with 8 bases aligning to TRBD1. V dropped 7 bases and J dropped 1; count of bases not matched to a gene: 3. The germline V gene encodes CDR1 SNHLY and CDR2 FYNNEI. This CDR3 is built from 14 residues. The DNA for the CDR3 is TGTGCCAGCACAGGGGGCGGGAGCAATCAGCCCCAGCATTTT. It codes for CASTGGGSNQPQHF.

The rearrangement joins TRBV7-9 to TRBJ2-1; 14 bases map to TRBD2. CDR1 is SEHNR, CDR2 FQNEAQ, per germline (reference sequence). V lost 5 bases and J lost 7; bases outside the gene matches: 7. There are 16 residues in the CDR3. For the CDR3, the DNA is TGTGCCAGCAGCCTCGGACTAGCGGGAGGAGGGAATGAGCAGTTCTTC. Translating it yields CASSLGLAGGGNEQFF.

CDR3 protein: CAGTTSGNYEQYF. CDR3 nucleotide sequence: TGCGCCGGAACGACTAGCGGGAACTACGAGCAGTACTTC. V gene TRBV4-1 combines with J gene TRBJ2-7; 11 bases are shared with TRBD2. Per the germline V gene, CDR1 is MGHRA and CDR2 is YSYEKL. V shed 11 bases and J 3 bases; nucleotides not matched to a gene: 6. This CDR3 spans 13 amino acids.

The CDR3 loop reads CASSRTELNTGELFF. DNA of the CDR3: TGCGCCAGCAGCCGCACAGAATTAAACACCGGGGAGCTGTTTTTT. The chain uses TRBV5-1 and TRBJ2-2, with D unresolved. V lost 4 bases to trimming and J lost 2 bases, with 12 bases between them. CDR3 length: 15 residues. Germline V CDR1 and CDR2: SGHRS, YFSETQ.

This chain joins TRBV7-9 and TRBJ2-5; D is undetermined. V was cut by 4 bases and J by 1 base, with 4 bases left in between. Germline-derived CDR1 and CDR2 are SEHNR and FQNEAQ (reference sequence). This CDR3 is built from 12 residues. CDR3 nucleotides: TGTGCCAGCAGCTCCGGCCAAGAGACCCAGTACTTC. Translating gives CASSSGQETQYF.

This clone has more than one count but fewer than ten. The chain links TRBV30 to TRBJ2-7, with 9 bases lining up with TRBD2. V gave up 1 base and J gave up 4 bases; unmatched junction bases: 2. CDR1 and CDR2 from the germline V gene are GTSNPN and SVGIG (reference sequence). The CDR3 consists of 13 residues. DNA of the CDR3: TGTGCCTGGAGTGGGAGCGGGAGGTACGAGCAGTACTTC. This sequence encodes CAWSGSGRYEQYF.

The rearrangement links TRBV2 to TRBJ2-5; D call uncertain. CDR3 length: 13 residues. The V gene's germline CDR1 is SNHLY and CDR2 FYNNEI. The germline V and J ends were trimmed by 2 bases and 3 bases, with 7 bases remaining between them. CDR3 nucleotide sequence: TGTGCCAGCAGTGAACCTGGAGAAGAGACCCAGTACTTC. This encodes CASSEPGEETQYF. The whole variable domain, remainder taken from reference TRBV2 and TRBJ2-5, is EPEVTQTPSHQVTQMGQEVILRCVPISNHLYFYWYRQILGQKVEFLVSFYNNEISEKSEIFDDQFSVERPDGSNFTLKIRSTKLEDSAMYFCASSEPGEETQYFGPGTRLLVL.

The chain employs TRBV27 and TRBJ1-1; D is unclear. This CDR3 comprises 14 residues. In germline, CDR1 is MNHEY, CDR2 SMNVEV (reference sequence). The ends were cut back, 6 bases at V and 2 bases at J, with 13 bases in the middle. DNA for the CDR3: TGTGCCAGCAGACACCCGGGAGCCAACACTGAAGCTTTCTTT. It encodes CASRHPGANTEAFF.

The chain uses TRBV30 and TRBJ2-2, with D possibly being TRBD1 or TRBD2 (5 bases each). Trimming pared 0 bases from V and 1 base from J, leaving 9 bases between. Germline V lookup: CDR1 GTSNPN, CDR2 SVGIG (reference sequence). The CDR3 consists of 15 residues. The DNA of the CDR3 is TGTGCCTGGAGTGTAGGGGACCGGAACACCGGGGAGCTGTTTTTT. Amino acids: CAWSVGDRNTGELFF.

In regard to this clone: One base away lies a much larger clone, so this may be a sequencing read error. Other DNA sequences in the same sample also yield this CDR3. V gene TRBV7-3 combines with J gene TRBJ1-1; D not certain. CDR1 and CDR2 (germline): SGHTA, FQGTGA. Trimming shortened V by 5 bases and J by 3 bases, and 10 bases separated the two germline ends. This CDR3 is built from 13 residues. The CDR3, as DNA: TGTGCCAGCAGCGCTCAAAGAGACACTGAAGCTTTCTTT. Its translation: CASSAQRDTEAFF.

This chain links TRBV29-1 with TRBJ2-3; no definite D call. The CDR3 length is 12 residues. Trimming pared 7 bases from V and 0 bases from J, leaving 8 bases between. Germline V lookup: CDR1 SQVTM, CDR2 ANQGSEA. CDR3 in amino acids: CSAPTSTDTQYF. The CDR3 DNA reads TGCAGCGCACCAACGAGCACAGATACGCAGTATTTT.

The V call is TRBV7-2, the J call TRBJ2-4; D unresolved. The CDR3 length is 15 residues. The V end was cut by 4 bases, the J end by 0 bases, with 10 bases between. The germline gives CDR1 SGHTA, CDR2 FQGNSA. The CDR3 spells CASSSPLLAKNIQYF. CDR3 coding DNA: TGTGCCAGCAGCTCCCCGCTGTTAGCCAAAAACATTCAGTACTTC.

The V and J genes are TRBV7-2 and TRBJ1-2, with 7 positions matching TRBD1. CDR1 SGHTA and CDR2 FQGNSA come from the germline V gene. This CDR3 contains 14 residues. Trimming cost V 4 bases and J 6 bases; bases outside gene matches: 8. CDR3: CASSSGDRVHGYTF. The CDR3 bases are TGTGCCAGCAGCTCCGGAGACAGGGTGCATGGCTACACCTTC.

V and J are TRBV18 and TRBJ1-2; D is unclear. The CDR3 has 15 residues. Germline values: CDR1 KGHSH, CDR2 LQKENI. V was cut by 2 bases and J by 3 bases, with 13 bases left in between. The CDR3 region is CASSPGIQQYYGYTF. DNA for the CDR3: TGTGCCAGCTCACCAGGAATTCAGCAATACTATGGCTACACCTTC.

At least ten counts were recorded for this clone. The J gene is TRBJ2-7, the V gene TRBV10-1; no definite D call. The CDR3 spans 11 residues. Trimming shortened V by 5 bases and J by 7 bases, and 9 bases separated the two germline ends. The germline V gene encodes CDR1 WNHNN and CDR2 SYGVQD (reference sequence). The DNA of the CDR3 is TGCGCCAGCAGTTCCGGTGGAGAGCAGTACTTC. Translated: CASSSGGEQYF.

The chain is built from TRBV6-1 and TRBJ1-4; possible D gene TRBD1, 6 bases. V lost 3 bases to trimming and J lost 14 bases, with 13 bases between them. The CDR3 contains 12 residues. Germline V gene sequence: CDR1 MNHNS, CDR2 SASEGT. The CDR3 sequence is CASSDQGRRLFF. The CDR3 nucleotides are TGTGCCAGCAGTGACCAGGGGCGGAGGCTGTTTTTT.

The chain recombines TRBV7-9 with TRBJ2-7, with D perhaps TRBD2 (5 bases). This CDR3 comprises 15 residues. Trimming removed 2 bases from V and 7 bases from J, with 18 bases in between. CDR1 is SEHNR, CDR2 FQNEAQ, per germline (reference sequence). The CDR3 loop is CASSLFSGPSGEQYF. CDR3 coding DNA: TGTGCCAGCAGCTTATTTTCTGGGCCTTCGGGGGAGCAGTACTTC.